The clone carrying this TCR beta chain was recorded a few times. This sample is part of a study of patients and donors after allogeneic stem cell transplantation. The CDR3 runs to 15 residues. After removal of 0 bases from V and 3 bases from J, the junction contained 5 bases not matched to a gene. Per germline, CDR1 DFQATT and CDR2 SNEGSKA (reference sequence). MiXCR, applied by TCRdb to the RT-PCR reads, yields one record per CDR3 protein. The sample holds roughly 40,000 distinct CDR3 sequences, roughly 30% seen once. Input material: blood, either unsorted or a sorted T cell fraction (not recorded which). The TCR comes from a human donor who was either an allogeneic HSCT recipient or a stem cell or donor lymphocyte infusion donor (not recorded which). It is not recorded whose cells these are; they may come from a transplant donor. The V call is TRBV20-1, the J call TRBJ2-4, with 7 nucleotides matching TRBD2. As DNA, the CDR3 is TGCAGTGCTAGAGATCGCGGGAGAAGCAAAAACATTCAGTACTTC. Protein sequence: CSARDRGRSKNIQYF.